Listed below are T cell receptor beta chains from one sample, sequenced in a study of T cell clones after liver transplantation. Sequenced by immunoSEQ multiplex PCR; TCRdb stores in-frame clones only, minus some. In the table there are more than 95,000 clones, roughly 80% of which are singletons. The specimen comprised CD4+ T cells from blood, sampled approximately 43 months after liver transplant. The receptors were gathered from a human patient who received a liver transplant. Part of the T cell pool may stem from the graft donor. Both conserved end residues are part of each CDR3. Fields, in order: V gene, J gene, D gene, clone size, CDR3 DNA, CDR3 protein. D genes are given only for firm matches. Only some rows state a clone size, as once, few, many or a class for expanded clones.

>TRBV7-2|TRBJ2-5|-|-
TGTGCCAGCAGCCCGAGTCGGGGGAAGGAGACCCAGTACTTC
CASSPSRGKETQYF
>TRBV18|TRBJ2-1|TRBD2|once
TGTGCCAGCTCACCACCCGGACTAGCGGGAGGGAATGAGCAGTTCTTC
CASSPPGLAGGNEQFF
>TRBV4-3|TRBJ2-3|TRBD2|-
TGCGCCAGCAGCCAAGGGGTAGCGGGGGGTTCTAGCACAGATACGCAGTATTTT
CASSQGVAGGSSTDTQYF
>TRBV2|TRBJ2-2|-|-
TGTGCCAGCAGCCCTCATACAGGGAAAACCGGGGAGCTGTTTTTT
CASSPHTGKTGELFF
>TRBV5-4|TRBJ2-3|-|-
TGTGCCAGCAGCTTGCGAACAGGAGATACGCAGTATTTT
CASSLRTGDTQYF
>TRBV18|TRBJ2-2|-|-
TGTGCCAGCTCACCAAAATACACCGGGGAGCTGTTTTTT
CASSPKYTGELFF
>TRBV25-1|TRBJ2-1|TRBD1|few
TGTGCCAGCACCTCGACAGGGAAAGATAACAATGAGCAGTTCTTC
CASTSTGKDNNEQFF
>TRBV5-1|TRBJ2-1|-|once
TGCGCCAGCAGCCCTCGCCCAGGGCTCGACAATGAGCAGTTCTTC
CASSPRPGLDNEQFF
>TRBV4-2|TRBJ1-2|-|-
TGTGCCAGCAGCCAAGATTCGAACAACGTCTATGGCTACACCTTC
CASSQDSNNVYGYTF
>TRBV7-2|TRBJ2-3|-|-
TGTGCCAGCAGCTTAGCGAGCCGGGATACGCAGTATTTT
CASSLASRDTQYF
>TRBV4-3|TRBJ2-7|TRBD1|-
TGCGCCAGCAGCCGCGGGACAGGGGGCTACGAGCAGTACTTC
CASSRGTGGYEQYF
>TRBV4-1|TRBJ2-2|-|-
TGCGCCAGCAGCCATGGTATTATCACCGGGGAGCTGTTTTTT
CASSHGIITGELFF
>TRBV6-5|TRBJ2-7|TRBD1|-
TGTGCCAGCAGGCCGACAGGGTTCTACGAGCAGTACTTC
CASRPTGFYEQYF
>TRBV27|TRBJ2-1|TRBD2|-
TGTGCCAGCACCCGGACTAGCGGGAGGGTCCGGAATGAGCAGTTCTTC
CASTRTSGRVRNEQFF
>TRBV19|TRBJ2-5|TRBD2|once
TGTGCCAGTAGTAGAACATTAGCGGGGAGACAAGAGACCCAGTACTTC
CASSRTLAGRQETQYF
>TRBV10-3|TRBJ2-3|-|-
TGTGCCATCAGTGAGGCAGTAAGCACAGATACGCAGTATTTT
CAISEAVSTDTQYF
>TRBV21-1|TRBJ2-3|-|-
TGTGCCAGCAGCAAAGTTCCTGACCAAGTTACGCAGTATTTT
CASSKVPDQVTQYF
>TRBV6-1|TRBJ1-2|-|-
TGTGCCAGCAGTGAAACGGGGCAGAGCTATGGCTACACCTTC
CASSETGQSYGYTF
>TRBV5-6|TRBJ2-7|TRBD2|-
TGTGCCAGCAGCTTGCTGTGGACGGGGGGTGTTGGCGAGCAGTACTTC
CASSLLWTGGVGEQYF
>TRBV7-9|TRBJ2-1|-|-
TGTGCCAGCAGCTTGCAGGGAACCCTCAATGAGCAGTTCTTC
CASSLQGTLNEQFF
>TRBV19|TRBJ1-3|-|-
TGTGCCAGTAGTATGCAAGGGGCTGTCTCTGGAAACACCATATATTTT
CASSMQGAVSGNTIYF
>TRBV5-1|TRBJ1-4|-|-
TGCGCCAGCAGCCCGGGGACGGGTGAAAAACTGTTTTTT
CASSPGTGEKLFF
>TRBV19|TRBJ2-2|-|-
TGTGCCAGTAGTACTAGGACCGACACCGGGGAGCTGTTTTTT
CASSTRTDTGELFF
>TRBV6-5|TRBJ1-1|-|-
TGTGCCAGCAGTTACTCCCCCCGGGACGAAGCTTTCTTT
CASSYSPRDEAFF
>TRBV29-1|TRBJ1-1|TRBD1|-
TGCAGCGCGGGACAGGGCCCTATGAACACTGAAGCTTTCTTT
CSAGQGPMNTEAFF
>TRBV5-6|TRBJ1-1|-|once
TGTGCCAGCAGCTTGGGGCAGGTGGGCACTGAAGCTTTCTTT
CASSLGQVGTEAFF
>TRBV6-1|TRBJ1-1|-|-
TGTGCCAGCAGAAACGACAGGATGAACACTGAAGCTTTCTTT
CASRNDRMNTEAFF
>TRBV30|TRBJ2-7|TRBD2|-
TGTGCCTGGAGTGTTTATAGCGGGAGCTCCTACGAGCAGTACTTC
CAWSVYSGSSYEQYF
>TRBV18|TRBJ1-1|-|-
TGTGCCAGCTCACCACCGGTGAGGGACGAAGCTTTCTTT
CASSPPVRDEAFF
>TRBV28|TRBJ2-2|TRBD2|-
TGTGCCAGCGTCGGGGGGGGAGACGGTCTGGTTGGGGAGCTGTTTTTT
CASVGGGDGLVGELFF
>TRBV10-3|TRBJ2-1|-|-
TGTGCCATCAGTGAGTACCCTCTGATAGAAAATGAGCAGTTCTTC
CAISEYPLIENEQFF
>TRBV9|TRBJ2-1|TRBD2|-
TGTGCCAGCAGCGCAACGGGAGGCCCTTACAATGAGCAGTTCTTC
CASSATGGPYNEQFF
>TRBV9|TRBJ1-2|-|-
TGTGCCAGCAGCGTAGCAGGGAGAGGAGGCTACACCTTC
CASSVAGRGGYTF
>TRBV30|TRBJ2-7|-|-
TGTGCCTGGAGTGACACTCCCTACGAGCAGTACTTC
CAWSDTPYEQYF
>TRBV5-8|TRBJ1-4|-|-
TGTGCCAGCAGCACAGGGTTCGGGTCAGGAGCAACTAATGAAAAACTGTTTTTT
CASSTGFGSGATNEKLFF
>TRBV19|TRBJ2-7|TRBD1|few
TGTGCCAGTAGTATCGGGTGGACAGGGGACTACGAGCAGTACTTC
CASSIGWTGDYEQYF
>TRBV27|TRBJ2-1|-|-
TGTGCCAGCAGTGTTAGGCTAGCAGTCGGGAATGAGCAGTTCTTC
CASSVRLAVGNEQFF
>TRBV6-1|TRBJ2-2|-|-
TGTGCCAGCAGTGAACAAGTGAACACCGGGGAGCTGTTTTTT
CASSEQVNTGELFF
>TRBV18|TRBJ2-5|-|-
TGTGCCAGCTCACCAAGACGACAACCCCAAGAGACCCAGTACTTC
CASSPRRQPQETQYF
>TRBV5-4|TRBJ1-1|-|-
TGTGCCAGCAGTTCCTTCTTTGGGACTGAAGCTTTCTTT
CASSSFFGTEAFF
>TRBV6-5|TRBJ1-1|-|-
TGTGCCAGCAGTTATGAGTTGAACACTGAAGCTTTCTTT
CASSYELNTEAFF
>TRBV19|TRBJ1-1|-|-
TGTGCCAGTAGTACAACAGGGATAGGGACTGAAGCTTTCTTT
CASSTTGIGTEAFF
>TRBV9|TRBJ1-2|-|-
TGTGCCAGCAGCGTAGTATCCCAGGGGACCTCTTCCGGCTACACCTTC
CASSVVSQGTSSGYTF
>TRBV6-4|TRBJ1-5|-|-
TGTGCCAGCAGTGACGGACCCGGGCCCCAGCATTTT
CASSDGPGPQHF
>TRBV27|TRBJ1-5|-|-
TGTGCCAGCAAGTCCGGACAGCATAGCAATCAGCCCCAGCATTTT
CASKSGQHSNQPQHF
>TRBV28|TRBJ2-7|-|-
TGTGCCACCTTAGATTCCTGGGGAGGTTACGAGCAGTACTTC
CATLDSWGGYEQYF